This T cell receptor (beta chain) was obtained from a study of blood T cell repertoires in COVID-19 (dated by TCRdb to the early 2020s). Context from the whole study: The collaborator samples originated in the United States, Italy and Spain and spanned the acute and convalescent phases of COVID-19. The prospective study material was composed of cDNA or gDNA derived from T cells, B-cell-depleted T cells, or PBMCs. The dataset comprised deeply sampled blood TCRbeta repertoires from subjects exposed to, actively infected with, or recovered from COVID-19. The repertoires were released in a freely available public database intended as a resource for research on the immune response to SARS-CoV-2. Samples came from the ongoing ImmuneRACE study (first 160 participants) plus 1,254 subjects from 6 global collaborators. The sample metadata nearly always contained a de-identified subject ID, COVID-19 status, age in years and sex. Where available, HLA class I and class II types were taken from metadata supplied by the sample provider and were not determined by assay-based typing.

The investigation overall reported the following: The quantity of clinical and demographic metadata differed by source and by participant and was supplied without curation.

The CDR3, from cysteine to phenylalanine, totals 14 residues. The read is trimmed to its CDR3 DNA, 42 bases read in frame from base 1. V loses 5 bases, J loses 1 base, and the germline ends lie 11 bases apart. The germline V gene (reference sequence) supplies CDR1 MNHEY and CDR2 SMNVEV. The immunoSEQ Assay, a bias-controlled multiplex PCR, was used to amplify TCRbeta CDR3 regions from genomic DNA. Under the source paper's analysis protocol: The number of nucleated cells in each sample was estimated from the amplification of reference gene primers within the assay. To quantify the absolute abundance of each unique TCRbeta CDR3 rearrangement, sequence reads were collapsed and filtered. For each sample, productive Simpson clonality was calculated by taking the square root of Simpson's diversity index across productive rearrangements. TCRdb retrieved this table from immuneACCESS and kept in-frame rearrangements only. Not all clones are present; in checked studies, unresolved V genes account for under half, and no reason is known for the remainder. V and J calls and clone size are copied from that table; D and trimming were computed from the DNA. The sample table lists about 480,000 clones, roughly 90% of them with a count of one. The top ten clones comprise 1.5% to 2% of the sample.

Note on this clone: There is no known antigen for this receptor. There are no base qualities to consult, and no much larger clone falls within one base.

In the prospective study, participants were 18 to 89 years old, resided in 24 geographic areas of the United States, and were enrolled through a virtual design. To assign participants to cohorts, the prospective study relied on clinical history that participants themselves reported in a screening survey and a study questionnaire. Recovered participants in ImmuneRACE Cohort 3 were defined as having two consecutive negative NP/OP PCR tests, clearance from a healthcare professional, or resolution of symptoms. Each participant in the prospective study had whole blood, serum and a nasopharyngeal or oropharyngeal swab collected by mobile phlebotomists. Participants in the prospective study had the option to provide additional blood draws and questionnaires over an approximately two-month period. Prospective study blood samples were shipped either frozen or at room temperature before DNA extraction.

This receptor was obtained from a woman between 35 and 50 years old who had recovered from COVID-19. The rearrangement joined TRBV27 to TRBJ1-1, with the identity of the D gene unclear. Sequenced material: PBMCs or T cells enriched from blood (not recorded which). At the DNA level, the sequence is TGTGCCAGCAGTACGCTGACACAGAACACTGAAGCTTTCTTT. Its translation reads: CASSTLTQNTEAFF.